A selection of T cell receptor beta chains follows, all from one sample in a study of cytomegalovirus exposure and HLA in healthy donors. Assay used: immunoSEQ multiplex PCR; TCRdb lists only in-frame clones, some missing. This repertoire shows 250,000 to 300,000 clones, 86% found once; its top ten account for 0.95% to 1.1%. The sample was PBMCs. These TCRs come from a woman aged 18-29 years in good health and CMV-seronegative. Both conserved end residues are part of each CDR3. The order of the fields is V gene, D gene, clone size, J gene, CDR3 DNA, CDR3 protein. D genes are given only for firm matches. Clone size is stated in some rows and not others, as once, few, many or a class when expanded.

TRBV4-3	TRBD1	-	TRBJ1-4	TGCGCCAGCGGGCCGGGACAGGTTAATGAAAAACTGTTTTTT	CASGPGQVNEKLFF
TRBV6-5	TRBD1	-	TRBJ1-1	TGTGCCAGCAGTTCAAGGGACAGGTTTCTTAACACTGAAGCTTTCTTT	CASSSRDRFLNTEAFF
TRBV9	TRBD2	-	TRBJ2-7	TGTGCCAGCAGCGTAGACGGGAGGGCCGTAGACGAGCAGTACTTC	CASSVDGRAVDEQYF
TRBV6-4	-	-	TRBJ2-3	TGTGCCAGCAGTGACAGGCCCGAGGCGGATACGCAGTATTTT	CASSDRPEADTQYF
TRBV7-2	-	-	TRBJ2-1	TGTGCCAGCAGCTTAGTCTCAGGGTCTTCCAACCTTTACAATGAGCAGTTCTTC	CASSLVSGSSNLYNEQFF
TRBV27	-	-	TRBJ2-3	TGTGCCAGTCACAGCGGCAGCGGGAGCACAGATACGCAGTATTTT	CASHSGSGSTDTQYF
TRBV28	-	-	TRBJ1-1	TGTGCCAGCATAATGGTCAGGGGTAACACTGAAGCTTTCTTT	CASIMVRGNTEAFF
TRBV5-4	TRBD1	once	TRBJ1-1	TGTGCCAGCAGCGTACAGGGGAAGAACACTGAAGCTTTCTTT	CASSVQGKNTEAFF
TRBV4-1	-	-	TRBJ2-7	TGCGCCAGCAGCCAAGAAGATAGCTGGGAGCAGTACTTC	CASSQEDSWEQYF
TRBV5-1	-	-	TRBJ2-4	TGCGCCAGCAGGCGGGACAGCCTAGCCAAAAACATTCAGTACTTC	CASRRDSLAKNIQYF
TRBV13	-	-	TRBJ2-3	TGTGCCAGCAGCCCGACTAGAACTACAGATACGCAGTATTTT	CASSPTRTTDTQYF
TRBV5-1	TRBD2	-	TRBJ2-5	TGCGCCAGCAGCACTCATACTAGCGGCCAAGAGACCCAGTACTTC	CASSTHTSGQETQYF
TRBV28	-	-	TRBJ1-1	TGTGCCAGCAGCTCGACAGGCTTTGAAGCTTTCTTT	CASSSTGFEAFF
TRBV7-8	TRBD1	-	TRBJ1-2	TGTGCCAGCAGCTTAGGACCGCTCAGGGGGAATAACTATGGCTACACCTTC	CASSLGPLRGNNYGYTF
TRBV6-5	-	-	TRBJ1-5	TGTGCCAGCAGTTCCCCCGACAGGAATCAGCCCCAGCATTTT	CASSSPDRNQPQHF
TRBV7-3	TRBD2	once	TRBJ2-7	TGTGCCAGCAGCTTAATGAGCGGGGGCAGCGGAGAGCAGTACTTC	CASSLMSGGSGEQYF
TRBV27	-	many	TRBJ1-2	TGTGCCAGCAGTTTACGTAGGGAGAATGGCTACACCTTC	CASSLRRENGYTF
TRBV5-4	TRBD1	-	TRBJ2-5	TGTGCCAGCAGCCTGACAGGGGACGAGACCCAGTACTTC	CASSLTGDETQYF
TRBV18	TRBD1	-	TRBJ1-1	TGTGCCAGCTCAACTCACTCCGACAGGGTTGAAGCTTTCTTT	CASSTHSDRVEAFF
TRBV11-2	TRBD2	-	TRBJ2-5	TGTGCCAGCAGCCCCCAGGCTTTCGGGGAGGGTAACCAGTACTTC	CASSPQAFGEGNQYF
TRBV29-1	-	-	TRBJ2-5	TGCAGCGTTGAATTACAGGCCCAAGAGACCCAGTACTTC	CSVELQAQETQYF
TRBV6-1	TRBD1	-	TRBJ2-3	TGTGCCAGCAGTGACGCCTTGACAGGGTGGAGCACAGATACGCAGTATTTT	CASSDALTGWSTDTQYF
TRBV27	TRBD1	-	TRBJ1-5	TGTGCCAGCAGTTCTCTTCGACAGGGGGTAAATCAGCCCCAGCATTTT	CASSSLRQGVNQPQHF
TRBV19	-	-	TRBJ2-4	TGTGCCAGTAGTCACCTCGGGAGAAACATTCAGTACTTC	CASSHLGRNIQYF
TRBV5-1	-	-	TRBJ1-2	TGCGCCACCGGGGGGGTCGGCTATGGCTACACCTTC	CATGGVGYGYTF
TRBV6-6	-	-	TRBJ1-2	TGTGCCAGCAGTGCTCTACAGGGTGTGTTTAACTATGGCTACACCTTC	CASSALQGVFNYGYTF
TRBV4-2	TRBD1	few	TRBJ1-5	TGTGCCAGCAGCCGGCCTCAGGGACAGGGGGACTTAGCTCAGCCCCAGCATTTT	CASSRPQGQGDLAQPQHF
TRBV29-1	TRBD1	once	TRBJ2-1	TGCAGCGTTGAACGAGGGACAGGAGCCTACAATGAGCAGTTCTTC	CSVERGTGAYNEQFF
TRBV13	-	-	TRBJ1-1	TGTGCCAGCAGCTGGACAGTTAACACTGAAGCTTTCTTT	CASSWTVNTEAFF
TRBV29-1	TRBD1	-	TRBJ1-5	TGCAGCGTTAGACAGGGAGACCAGCCCCAGCATTTT	CSVRQGDQPQHF
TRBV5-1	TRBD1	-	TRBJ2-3	TGCGCCAGCAGCTCGGACAGGGAGTACGATACGCAGTATTTT	CASSSDREYDTQYF
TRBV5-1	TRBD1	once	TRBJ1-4	TGCGCCAGCAGCTTGGGGGACAGGGGAGGTGAAAAACTGTTTTTT	CASSLGDRGGEKLFF
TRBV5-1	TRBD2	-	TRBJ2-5	TGCGCCAGCAGCCTCTGGGAGGGGGAGACCCAGTACTTC	CASSLWEGETQYF
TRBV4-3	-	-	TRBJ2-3	TGCGCCAGCAGCCAAGTCGGCGGGGTAGGCACAGATACGCAGTATTTT	CASSQVGGVGTDTQYF
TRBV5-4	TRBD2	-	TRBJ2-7	TGTGCCAGCAGCTTGGGCACTTCGAGCGGGGGCTACGAGCAGTACTTC	CASSLGTSSGGYEQYF
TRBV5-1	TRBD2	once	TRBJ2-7	TGCGCCAGCAGCTTAGCGGGGGGGACTACATTCTACGAGCAGTACTTC	CASSLAGGTTFYEQYF
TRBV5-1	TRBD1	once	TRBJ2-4	TGCGCCAGCAGCTTGACCCGGGACAGGGGTGGAAACATTCAGTACTTC	CASSLTRDRGGNIQYF
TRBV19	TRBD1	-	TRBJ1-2	TGTGCCAGTACCCCCGGGACAGGGGGCGGATTGGGGGATGGCTACACCTTC	CASTPGTGGGLGDGYTF
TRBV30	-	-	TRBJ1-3	TGTGCCTGGAGACACAGCTCTGGAAACACCATATATTTT	CAWRHSSGNTIYF
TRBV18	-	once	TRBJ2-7	TGTGCCAGCTCACAAACCCACCAGAAAGACGAGCAGTACTTC	CASSQTHQKDEQYF
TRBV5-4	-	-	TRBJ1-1	TGTGCCAGCAGCCGGACGGGAACTGAAGCTTTCTTT	CASSRTGTEAFF
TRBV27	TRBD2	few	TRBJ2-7	TGTGCCAGCAGTTTAGCTAGACTAGCGTACGAGCAGTACTTC	CASSLARLAYEQYF
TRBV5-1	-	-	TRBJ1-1	TGCGCCAGCAGCCTGGCCTTACAAGAGAACACTGAAGCTTTCTTT	CASSLALQENTEAFF
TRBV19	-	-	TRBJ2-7	TGTGCCAGTAGTATAGGCGGCTCCTACGAGCAGTACTTC	CASSIGGSYEQYF
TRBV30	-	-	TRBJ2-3	TGTGCCTGGAGTGTATTCGGGACTTCCCGCACAGATACGCAGTATTTT	CAWSVFGTSRTDTQYF
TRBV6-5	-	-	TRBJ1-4	TGTGCCAGCACCCCTCGACGGCGGGTTAATGAAAAACTGTTTTTT	CASTPRRRVNEKLFF
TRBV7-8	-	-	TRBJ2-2	TGTGCCAGCAGCTCAATCTTCGGTTCACGGACCGGGGAGCTGTTTTTT	CASSSIFGSRTGELFF
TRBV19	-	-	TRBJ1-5	TGTGCCAGTAGCATTGGACAGCCTTACTATAGCAATCAGCCCCAGCATTTT	CASSIGQPYYSNQPQHF
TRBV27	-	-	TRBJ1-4	TGTGCCAGCAGTCAAACTCACTCGGCTAATGAAAAACTGTTTTTT	CASSQTHSANEKLFF
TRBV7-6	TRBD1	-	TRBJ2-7	TGTGCCAGCAGCGGACAGGGAAGGAACGACGAGCAGTACTTC	CASSGQGRNDEQYF
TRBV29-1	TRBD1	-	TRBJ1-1	TGCAGCGTTGTGGTCCAGGGGGTAAGGAACACTGAAGCTTTCTTT	CSVVVQGVRNTEAFF
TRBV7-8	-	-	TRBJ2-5	TGTGCCAGCAGCTTAGGGACAAAAGAGACCCAGTACTTC	CASSLGTKETQYF
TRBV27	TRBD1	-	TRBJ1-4	TGTGCCAGCAGAGACCAGACAGGGGGATGGGAAAAACTGTTTTTT	CASRDQTGGWEKLFF
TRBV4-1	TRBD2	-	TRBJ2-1	TGCGCCAGCAGCCAAGATTCAGCGGGAGCCTACAATGAGCAGTTCTTC	CASSQDSAGAYNEQFF
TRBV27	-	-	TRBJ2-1	TGTGCCAGCAGCCTGCCCCCGGGACGGGGAGGCTATGAGCAGTTCTTC	CASSLPPGRGGYEQFF